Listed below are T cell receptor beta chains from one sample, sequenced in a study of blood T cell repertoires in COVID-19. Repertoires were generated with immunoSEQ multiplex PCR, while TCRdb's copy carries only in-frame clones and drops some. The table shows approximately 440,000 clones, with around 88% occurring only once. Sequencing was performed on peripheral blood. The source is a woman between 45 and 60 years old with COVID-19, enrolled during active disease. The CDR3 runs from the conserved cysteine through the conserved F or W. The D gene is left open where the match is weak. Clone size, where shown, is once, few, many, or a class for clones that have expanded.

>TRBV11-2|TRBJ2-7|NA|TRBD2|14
CASSYTSGGYEQYF
TGTGCCAGCAGCTATACTAGCGGGGGGTACGAGCAGTACTTC
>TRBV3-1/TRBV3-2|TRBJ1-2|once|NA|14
CASSFGPSGYGYTF
TGTGCCAGCAGCTTTGGCCCCTCGGGCTATGGCTACACCTTC
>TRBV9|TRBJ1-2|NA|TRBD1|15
CASSVLGQGRNGYTF
TGTGCCAGCAGCGTTTTAGGACAGGGTAGGAATGGCTACACCTTC
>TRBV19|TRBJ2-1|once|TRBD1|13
CASSRDRGNEQFF
TGTGCCAGCAGCCGGGACAGGGGGAATGAGCAGTTCTTC
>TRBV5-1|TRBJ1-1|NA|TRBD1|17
CASSSSPPGTANTEAFF
TGCGCCAGCAGCTCTTCCCCCCCCGGGACAGCCAACACTGAAGCTTTCTTT
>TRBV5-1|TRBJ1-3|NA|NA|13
CASSEVYGNTIYF
TGCGCCAGCAGTGAGGTTTATGGAAACACCATATATTTT
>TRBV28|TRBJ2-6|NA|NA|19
CASSARGLSISSGANVLTF
TGTGCCAGCAGTGCGAGGGGACTTTCCATCTCCTCTGGGGCCAACGTCCTGACTTTC
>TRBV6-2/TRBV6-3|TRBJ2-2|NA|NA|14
CASSSLRGTGELFF
TGTGCCAGCAGTTCCCTGCGGGGCACCGGGGAGCTGTTTTTT
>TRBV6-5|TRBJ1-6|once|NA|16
CASSYSMRGSNSPLHF
TGTGCCAGCAGTTACTCGATGCGGGGAAGTAATTCACCCCTCCACTTT
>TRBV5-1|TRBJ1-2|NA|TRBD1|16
CASSLEAGGAGYGYTF
TGCGCCAGCAGCTTGGAAGCAGGGGGCGCGGGCTATGGCTACACCTTC
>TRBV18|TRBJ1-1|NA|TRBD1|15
CASSPGQGMDTEAFF
TGTGCCAGCTCACCGGGACAGGGGATGGACACTGAAGCTTTCTTT
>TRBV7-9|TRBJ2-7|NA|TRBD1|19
CASSYLPGQGGPTSYEQYF
TGTGCCAGCAGCTACTTGCCGGGACAGGGGGGCCCAACCTCCTACGAGCAGTACTTC
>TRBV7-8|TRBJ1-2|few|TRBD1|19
CASSLFGDRGSTGHYGYTF
TGTGCCAGCAGCTTGTTCGGGGACAGGGGATCCACTGGGCATTATGGCTACACCTTC
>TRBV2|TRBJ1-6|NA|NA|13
CASHARDNSPLHF
TGTGCCAGCCATGCCAGGGATAATTCACCCCTCCACTTT
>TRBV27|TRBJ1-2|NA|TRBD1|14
CASRATGTGAGYTF
TGTGCCAGCAGGGCAACCGGGACAGGGGCTGGCTACACCTTC
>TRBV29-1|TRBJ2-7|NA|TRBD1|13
CSGRGQGTGEQYF
TGCAGTGGCCGAGGACAGGGGACAGGTGAGCAGTACTTC
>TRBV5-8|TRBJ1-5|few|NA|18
CASSLGGQPRGSNQPQHF
TGTGCCAGCAGCTTGGGGGGGCAGCCCAGGGGCAGCAATCAGCCCCAGCATTTT
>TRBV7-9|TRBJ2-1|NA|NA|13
CASSLGTANEQFF
TGTGCCAGCAGCTTAGGGACAGCCAATGAGCAGTTCTTC
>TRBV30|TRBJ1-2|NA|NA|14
CAWRGTLTNYGYTF
TGTGCCTGGAGGGGGACTTTAACTAACTATGGCTACACCTTC
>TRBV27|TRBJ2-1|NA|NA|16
CASSSHYTSSYNEQFF
TGTGCCAGCAGTTCCCATTATACGAGCTCCTACAATGAGCAGTTCTTC
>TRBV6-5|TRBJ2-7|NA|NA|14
CASKEAGGPYEQYF
TGTGCCAGCAAGGAGGCAGGAGGGCCCTACGAGCAGTACTTC
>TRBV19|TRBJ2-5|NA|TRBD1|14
CASATGDGQETQYF
TGTGCCAGCGCCACAGGGGACGGTCAAGAGACCCAGTACTTC
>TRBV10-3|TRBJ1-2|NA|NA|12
CATGDTNYGYTF
TGTGCCACTGGGGACACTAACTATGGCTACACCTTC
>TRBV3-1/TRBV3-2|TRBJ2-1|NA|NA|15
CASSGALLSYNEQFF
TGTGCCAGCAGCGGAGCACTCCTCTCCTACAATGAGCAGTTCTTC
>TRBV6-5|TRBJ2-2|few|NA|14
CASRTARNTGELFF
TGTGCCAGCCGGACAGCCCGGAACACCGGGGAGCTGTTTTTT
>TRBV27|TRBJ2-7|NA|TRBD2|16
CASSLKGSGGRYEQYF
TGTGCCAGCAGTTTAAAGGGGAGCGGGGGTCGGTACGAGCAGTACTTC